A selection of T cell receptor beta chains follows, all from one sample in a study of identifying expanded T cells in peripheral blood. TCRdb's copy holds only in-frame clones and misses some; the assay was immunoSEQ multiplex PCR. The profile covers about 89,000 clones, with 75% to 90% appearing a single time and 5.5% to 6.5% taken by the ten largest. The sequenced material came from blood. The receptors shown here come from a person between 18 and 70 years old in good health. Both conserved end residues are part of each CDR3. A D gene is named only where the DNA matches it firmly. Size is omitted from some rows. Given values are once, few, many or a class for expanded clones.

D gene,J gene,clone size,V gene,CDR3 DNA,CDR3 protein
NA,TRBJ1-4,once,TRBV7-6,TGTGCCAGCAGCCCCTTTAATGAAAAACTGTTTTTT,CASSPFNEKLFF
NA,TRBJ2-3,NA,TRBV9,TGTGCCAGCAGCGTAGTGGGACTTACAGATACGCAGTATTTT,CASSVVGLTDTQYF
TRBD1,TRBJ2-5,NA,TRBV5-8,TGTGCCAGCAGCTTAAGGGACAGGGAGGCAGAGACCCAGTACTTC,CASSLRDREAETQYF
NA,TRBJ2-2,NA,TRBV14,TGTGCCAGCAGCCAACAATACACCGGGGAGCTGTTTTTT,CASSQQYTGELFF
TRBD1,TRBJ1-2,NA,TRBV7-9,TGTGCCAGCAGCCCCAGGGACAGGGACTACTATGGCTACACCTTC,CASSPRDRDYYGYTF
NA,TRBJ1-1,NA,TRBV19,TGTGCCAGTAGTACTCCTCGGCGGGACATGAACACTGAAGCTTTCTTT,CASSTPRRDMNTEAFF
NA,TRBJ2-1,NA,TRBV5-4,TGTGCCAGCAGCACGGACTCCAGCTCCTACAATGAGCAGTTCTTC,CASSTDSSSYNEQFF
NA,TRBJ1-5,NA,TRBV5-1,TGCGCCAGCAGCTTGGGGTGGGGCGCAAATCAGCCCCAGCATTTT,CASSLGWGANQPQHF
NA,TRBJ2-1,NA,TRBV5-6,TGTGCCAGCAGCTTGTCCTACAATGAGCAGTTCTTC,CASSLSYNEQFF
NA,TRBJ1-2,few,TRBV4-1,TGCGCCAGCAGCCCAGCGACTAACCGGGGACCGTCATCTGGCTACACCTTC,CASSPATNRGPSSGYTF
NA,TRBJ1-2,NA,TRBV7-9,TGTGCCAGCAGCATGCAGGTAGGTCTCGAGTTCTTGAGCTATGGCTACACCTTC,CASSMQVGLEFLSYGYTF
TRBD1,TRBJ1-4,once,TRBV30,TGTGCCTGGAGCGATACTCCCCGGGACAGGCAATTTGCAACTAATGAAAAACTGTTTTTT,CAWSDTPRDRQFATNEKLFF
TRBD1,TRBJ1-5,once,TRBV19,TGTGCCACCAGTAGGTCCAGGGGGGGCAATCAGCCCCAGCATTTT,CATSRSRGGNQPQHF
NA,TRBJ1-5,few,TRBV6-5,TGTGCCAGCCGACAGCTCCTCGGACAGCCCCAGCATTTT,CASRQLLGQPQHF
NA,TRBJ1-4,NA,TRBV5-3,TGTGCCAGAAGCCCGTTGGGTGAAAAACTGTTTTTT,CARSPLGEKLFF
NA,TRBJ1-2,once,TRBV19,TGTGCCAGTAGTATGGGGGGGATGAGCTATGGCTACACCTTC,CASSMGGMSYGYTF
NA,TRBJ1-2,NA,TRBV7-2,TGTGCCAGCAGCTTTTTTGGGGATGGACAGCGAGTGGGTGAGGGCTACACCTTC,CASSFFGDGQRVGEGYTF
NA,TRBJ2-3,once,TRBV4-3,TGCGCCAGCAGCCAAGATCGTTTGGGGTCTCATTCAGATACGCAGTATTTT,CASSQDRLGSHSDTQYF
NA,TRBJ1-3,NA,TRBV19,TGTGCCAGTAGTCAGACTCCGAGCTCTGGAAACACCATATATTTT,CASSQTPSSGNTIYF
TRBD1,TRBJ1-2,NA,TRBV14,TGTGCCAGCAGCCAAATCGGGACAGTATATGGCTACACCTTC,CASSQIGTVYGYTF
NA,TRBJ1-2,NA,TRBV2,TGTGCCAGCAGTGAAAGGCAGGGTGGAGGAGACTATGGCTACACCTTC,CASSERQGGGDYGYTF
NA,TRBJ2-7,NA,TRBV7-2,TGTGCCAGCAGCTCCTACAGGGCCCACTACGAGCAGTACTTC,CASSSYRAHYEQYF
TRBD1,TRBJ1-5,NA,TRBV18,TGTGCCAGCTCACGCACAGGGGGCGCGGGCAATCAGCCCCAGCATTTT,CASSRTGGAGNQPQHF
NA,TRBJ1-5,NA,TRBV11-2,TGTGCCAGCAGCGTGGGGAACCGGGAAAGCAATCAGCCCCAGCATTTT,CASSVGNRESNQPQHF
NA,TRBJ1-5,NA,TRBV19,TGTGCCAGTAGTATCAAGGCCAGTCAGCCCCAGCATTTT,CASSIKASQPQHF
TRBD1,TRBJ1-5,NA,TRBV5-8,TGTGCCAGCACGCCAAACCGGGACAGGGGGCGAGTCTATAGCAATCAGCCCCAGCATTTT,CASTPNRDRGRVYSNQPQHF
NA,TRBJ1-4,NA,TRBV5-4,TGCGCCAGCAGCCAAGAAGGACGGCTCTCTGAAAAACTGTTTTTT,CASSQEGRLSEKLFF
NA,TRBJ1-3,NA,TRBV5-4,TGTGCCAGCAGCGCAGGGGAAGCTGGAAACACCATATATTTT,CASSAGEAGNTIYF
TRBD1,TRBJ2-2,few,TRBV28,TGTGCCAGCAGGACAGGGACGCTTTACACCGGGGAGCTGTTTTTT,CASRTGTLYTGELFF
NA,TRBJ2-2,NA,TRBV19,TGTGCCAGCGGAAACGATCCGAACACCGGGGAGCTGTTTTTT,CASGNDPNTGELFF
TRBD1,TRBJ2-7,NA,TRBV6-6,TGTGCCAGCAGTGGCCCGGGACAGAGAATATACGAGCAGTACTTC,CASSGPGQRIYEQYF
TRBD1,TRBJ1-1,NA,TRBV25-1,TGTGCCAGCAGTGGGGACAGGGGGCGCGGAATAACTTTCTTT,CASSGDRGRGITFF
NA,TRBJ2-2,NA,TRBV10-3,TGTGCCAACAGACAGAACACCGGGGAGCTGTTTTTT,CANRQNTGELFF
NA,TRBJ2-5,few,TRBV18,TGTGCCAGCTCACCCTCGACCTGGGACAAGGAGACCCAGTACTTC,CASSPSTWDKETQYF
NA,TRBJ2-2,NA,TRBV4-1,TGCGCCAGCAGCCAACATGTAGGGACCGGGGAGCTGTTTTTT,CASSQHVGTGELFF
TRBD2,TRBJ2-1,NA,TRBV14,TGTGCCAGCAGCCTAAAAAGCGGGGGGGTAGCCTACAATGAGCAGTTCTTC,CASSLKSGGVAYNEQFF
NA,TRBJ2-7,NA,TRBV5-6,TGTGCCAGCAGCCAACACTTGGGCCGGAAGCTCTCCTACGAGCAGTACTTC,CASSQHLGRKLSYEQYF
NA,TRBJ1-5,NA,TRBV18,TGTGCCAGCTCACCATTCGATACCCGACGGGGAAGTTATAGCAATCAGCCCCAGCATTTT,CASSPFDTRRGSYSNQPQHF
NA,TRBJ1-2,NA,TRBV19,TGTGCCAGTAGTTATGGGGCAGGGATGGACTATGGCTACACCTTC,CASSYGAGMDYGYTF
NA,TRBJ2-3,NA,TRBV7-9,TGTGCCAGCAGCAAACTACACGGAGATACGCAGTATTTT,CASSKLHGDTQYF
TRBD1,TRBJ1-2,NA,TRBV18,TGTGCCAGCTCATCGACACAGGGGAGTGATGATGGCTACACCTTC,CASSSTQGSDDGYTF
NA,TRBJ2-7,once,TRBV2,TGTGCCAGCAGGGGAGAGAACTACGAGCAGTACTTC,CASRGENYEQYF
NA,TRBJ1-5,NA,TRBV5-6,TGTGCCAGCAGCTCCCACCGGGACACAATTAGCAATCAGCCCCAGCATTTT,CASSSHRDTISNQPQHF
NA,TRBJ1-2,NA,TRBV25-1,TGTGCCAGCAGCCGAGCGGGCTATGGCTACACCTTC,CASSRAGYGYTF
NA,TRBJ1-1,NA,TRBV6-1,TGTGCCAGTAAGAGGATTAACATGAACACTGAAGCTTTCTTT,CASKRINMNTEAFF
TRBD1,TRBJ2-3,NA,TRBV6-1,TGTGCCAGCAGTGCCGACAGGGTTAGCACAGATACGCAGTATTTT,CASSADRVSTDTQYF
NA,TRBJ2-7,NA,TRBV4-1,TGCGCCAGCAGCCTTCGAGGGCTAGGCTACGAGCAGTACTTC,CASSLRGLGYEQYF
TRBD1,TRBJ1-1,NA,TRBV18,TGTGCCAGCTCAGCCGACAGGGATATGATGGCTTTCTTT,CASSADRDMMAFF
TRBD1,TRBJ1-3,NA,TRBV18,TGTGCCAGCTCGCCCCCGGGACAGGCAAACACCATATATTTT,CASSPPGQANTIYF
NA,TRBJ1-1,NA,TRBV6-1,TGTGCCAGCATCGGAGACACTGAAGCTTTCTTT,CASIGDTEAFF
NA,TRBJ2-6,NA,TRBV11-1,TGTGCCAGCAGCTACCCATGGGCCGGGGCCAACGTCCTGACTTTC,CASSYPWAGANVLTF
TRBD1,TRBJ1-2,NA,TRBV4-3,TGCGCCAGCAGCCAAGATCTTTTGGACAGGTGGGGTTACACCTTC,CASSQDLLDRWGYTF
NA,TRBJ2-1,NA,TRBV1,TGCACCAGCAGCCAACCAGCCCCAAGCTCCTACAATGAGCAGTTCTTC,CTSSQPAPSSYNEQFF
NA,TRBJ1-2,NA,TRBV7-9,TGTGCCAGCAGCACAACCTCGGGGAGCAGCGGCTACACCTTC,CASSTTSGSSGYTF
NA,TRBJ2-3,NA,TRBV20-1,TGCAGTGCTAGATATCGGGATACGCAGTATTTT,CSARYRDTQYF
NA,TRBJ1-1,NA,TRBV13,TGTGCCAGCAGCTATCAGGGGATGAACACTGAAGCTTTCTTT,CASSYQGMNTEAFF
TRBD2,TRBJ2-7,NA,TRBV10-3,TGTGCCACCAGGACTAGCGGGGGGGCATACGAGCAGTACTTC,CATRTSGGAYEQYF
TRBD2,TRBJ2-5,NA,TRBV19,TGTGCCAGTAAGCCACTAGCGGGGGGGAGCCAAGAGACCCAGTACTTC,CASKPLAGGSQETQYF
NA,TRBJ1-3,NA,TRBV5-8,TGTGCCAGCAGTCTGGACAGCCAGAGAAACACCATATATTTT,CASSLDSQRNTIYF
NA,TRBJ1-1,NA,TRBV5-6,TGTGCCAGCAGCTTGTCTGCGGGAGGGACTGAAGCTTTCTTT,CASSLSAGGTEAFF